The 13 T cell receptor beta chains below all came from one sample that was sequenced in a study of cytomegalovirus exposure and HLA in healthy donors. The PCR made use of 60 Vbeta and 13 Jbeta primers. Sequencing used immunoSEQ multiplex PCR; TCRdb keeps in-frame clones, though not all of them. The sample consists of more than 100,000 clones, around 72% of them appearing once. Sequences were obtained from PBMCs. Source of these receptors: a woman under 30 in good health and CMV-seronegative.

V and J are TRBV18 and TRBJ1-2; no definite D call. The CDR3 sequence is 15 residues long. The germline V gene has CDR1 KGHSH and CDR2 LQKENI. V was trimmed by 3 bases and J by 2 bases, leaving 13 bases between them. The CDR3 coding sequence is TGTGCCAGCTCACCTGCAAGCTACAGAAACTATGGCTACACCTTC. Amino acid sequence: CASSPASYRNYGYTF.

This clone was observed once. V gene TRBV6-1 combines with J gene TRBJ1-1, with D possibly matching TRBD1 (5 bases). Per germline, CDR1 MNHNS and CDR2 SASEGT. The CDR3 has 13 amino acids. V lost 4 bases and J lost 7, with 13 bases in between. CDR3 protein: CASSGGGVGEAFF. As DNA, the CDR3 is TGTGCCAGCAGTGGCGGAGGGGTCGGTGAAGCTTTCTTT.

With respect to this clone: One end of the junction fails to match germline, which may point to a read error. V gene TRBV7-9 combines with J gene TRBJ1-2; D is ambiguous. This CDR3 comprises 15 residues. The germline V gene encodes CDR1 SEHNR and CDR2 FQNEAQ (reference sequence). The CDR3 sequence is CSSSLNGEEVGDYTF. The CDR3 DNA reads TGTTCCAGCAGCTTAAACGGGGAAGAAGTCGGGGACTACACCTTC.

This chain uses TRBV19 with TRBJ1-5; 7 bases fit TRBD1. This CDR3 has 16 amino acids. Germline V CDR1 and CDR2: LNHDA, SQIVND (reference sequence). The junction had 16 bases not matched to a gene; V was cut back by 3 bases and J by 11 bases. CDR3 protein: CASSIERTGPLGAQHF. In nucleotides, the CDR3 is TGTGCCAGTAGTATCGAGCGGACAGGTCCCCTGGGAGCCCAGCATTTT.

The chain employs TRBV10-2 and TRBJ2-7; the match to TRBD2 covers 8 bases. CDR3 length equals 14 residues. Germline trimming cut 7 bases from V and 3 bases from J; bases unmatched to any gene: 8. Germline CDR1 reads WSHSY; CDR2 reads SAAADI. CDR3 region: CASNPGLEVYEQYF. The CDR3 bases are TGCGCCAGCAACCCGGGACTAGAAGTCTACGAGCAGTACTTC.

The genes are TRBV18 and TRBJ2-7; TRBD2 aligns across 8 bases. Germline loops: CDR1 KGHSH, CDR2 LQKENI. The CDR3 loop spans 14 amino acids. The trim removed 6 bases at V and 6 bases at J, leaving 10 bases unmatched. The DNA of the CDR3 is TGTGCCAGCTCGCCCCCGGGACTAGTATCCGAGCAGTACTTC. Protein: CASSPPGLVSEQYF.

CDR3 in amino acids: CASSGSRDSSYGYTF. The CDR3 DNA is TGCGCCAGCAGTGGGTCCCGGGACAGCAGCTATGGCTACACCTTC. The rearrangement uses TRBV10-1 and TRBJ1-2, with TRBD1 matching 7 bases. This CDR3 has 15 residues. CDR1 is WNHNN and CDR2 is SYGVQD in the germline V gene (reference sequence). V lost 4 bases and J lost 4; bases outside the gene matches: 9.

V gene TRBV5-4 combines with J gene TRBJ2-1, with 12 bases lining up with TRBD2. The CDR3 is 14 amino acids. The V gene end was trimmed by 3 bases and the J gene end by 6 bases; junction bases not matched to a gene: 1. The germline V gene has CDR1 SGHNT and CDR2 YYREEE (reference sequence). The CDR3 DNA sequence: TGTGCCAGCAGCTCTAGCGGGAGGGCCAATGAGCAGTTCTTC. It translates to CASSSSGRANEQFF.

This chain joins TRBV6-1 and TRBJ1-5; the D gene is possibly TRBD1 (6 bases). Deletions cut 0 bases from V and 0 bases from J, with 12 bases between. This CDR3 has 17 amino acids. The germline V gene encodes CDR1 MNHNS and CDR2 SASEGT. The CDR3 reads CASSEARQVYSNQPQHF. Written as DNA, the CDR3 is TGTGCCAGCAGTGAAGCGCGACAGGTGTATAGCAATCAGCCCCAGCATTTT.

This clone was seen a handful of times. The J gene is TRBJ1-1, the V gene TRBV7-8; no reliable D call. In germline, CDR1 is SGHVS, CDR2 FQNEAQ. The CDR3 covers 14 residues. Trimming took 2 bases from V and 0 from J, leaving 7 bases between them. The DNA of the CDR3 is TGTGCCAGCAGCTTAACGCTAATGAACACTGAAGCTTTCTTT. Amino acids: CASSLTLMNTEAFF.

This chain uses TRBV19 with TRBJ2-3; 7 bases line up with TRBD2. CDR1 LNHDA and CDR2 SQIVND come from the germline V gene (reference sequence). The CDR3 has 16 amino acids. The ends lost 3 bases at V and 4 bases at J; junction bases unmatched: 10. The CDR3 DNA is TGTGCCAGTAGTATCCGGGTCTGGGAGGGAGCAGATACGCAGTATTTT. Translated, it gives CASSIRVWEGADTQYF.

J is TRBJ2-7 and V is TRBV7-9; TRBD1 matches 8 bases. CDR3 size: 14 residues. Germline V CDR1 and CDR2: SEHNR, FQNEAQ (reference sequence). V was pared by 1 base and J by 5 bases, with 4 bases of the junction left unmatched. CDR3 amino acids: CASSLVGQVDEQYF. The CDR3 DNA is TGTGCCAGCAGCTTAGTGGGACAGGTTGACGAGCAGTACTTC.

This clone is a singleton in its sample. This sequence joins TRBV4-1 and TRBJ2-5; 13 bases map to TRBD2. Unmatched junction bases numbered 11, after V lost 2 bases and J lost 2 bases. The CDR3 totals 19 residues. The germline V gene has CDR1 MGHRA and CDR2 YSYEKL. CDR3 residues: CASSQPTSGRAGGQETQYF. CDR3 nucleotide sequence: TGCGCCAGCAGCCAACCTACTAGCGGGAGGGCCGGGGGGCAAGAGACCCAGTACTTC.